This T cell receptor (beta chain) was profiled in a study of blood T cell repertoires in COVID-19. At the level of the study: Sites across the United States, Italy and Spain contributed samples from acute and convalescent COVID-19. The analysed material was cDNA or gDNA that came from T cells, B-cell-depleted T cells, or PBMCs.

V was trimmed by 3 bases and J by 2 bases, leaving 6 bases between them. This CDR3 has 13 amino acids. Source study methods: Reference gene primer amplification gave nucleated cell count estimates. Produced via immunoSEQ multiplex PCR; TCRdb's table is partial and in-frame only. That table gives V, J and clone size, and the DNA gave D and trimming. Of 200,000 or so clones in the sample, approximately 82% were seen once. Sequencing used peripheral blood. The sequence was collected from a human donor with acute or convalescent COVID-19. The donor label of this sample is uncertain. The chain carries TRBV12-3 or TRBV12-4 and TRBJ2-3; D is unresolved. CDR3: CASSLWATDTQYF. For the CDR3, the DNA is TGTGCCAGCAGTTTGTGGGCCACAGATACGCAGTATTTT.